This entry features one TCR beta chain sequence. Its matching antigen is unknown. This sample was taken from a study of OX40 agonist ivuxolimab in advanced cancers. Study-wide background: An anti-OX40 (CD134) antibody with agonistic activity, ivuxolimab, was administered to patients. From roughly 20 to 85 years was the age range, with a mean of approximately 58 years, and over 80% were male. Overall study findings and caveats: Low clonal expansion, among the lowest seen, marked partial responders at 0.1-3.0 mg/kg.

The repertoire was sequenced with immunoSEQ multiplex PCR; TCRdb's copy has only in-frame clones and lacks some. The table shows approximately 80,000 clones, with 85% occurring only once. The sequencing used CD4+ or CD8+ T cells sorted from blood, collected in a trial of the OX40 agonist ivuxolimab. The receptor comes from an adult with an advanced solid tumor such as melanoma, head and neck, liver or kidney cancer.

CDR3 sequence reads: CASSSSGGARTQYF. CDR3 nucleotides: TGTGCCAGCAGCTCAAGCGGGGGGGCCCGTACGCAGTATTTT. The gene calls are TRBV5-4 and TRBJ2-3, with 10 positions matching TRBD2. The CDR3 totals 14 residues. V was pared by 3 bases and J by 8 bases, with 6 bases of the junction left unmatched. Germline V CDR1 and CDR2: SGHNT, YYREEE (reference sequence).